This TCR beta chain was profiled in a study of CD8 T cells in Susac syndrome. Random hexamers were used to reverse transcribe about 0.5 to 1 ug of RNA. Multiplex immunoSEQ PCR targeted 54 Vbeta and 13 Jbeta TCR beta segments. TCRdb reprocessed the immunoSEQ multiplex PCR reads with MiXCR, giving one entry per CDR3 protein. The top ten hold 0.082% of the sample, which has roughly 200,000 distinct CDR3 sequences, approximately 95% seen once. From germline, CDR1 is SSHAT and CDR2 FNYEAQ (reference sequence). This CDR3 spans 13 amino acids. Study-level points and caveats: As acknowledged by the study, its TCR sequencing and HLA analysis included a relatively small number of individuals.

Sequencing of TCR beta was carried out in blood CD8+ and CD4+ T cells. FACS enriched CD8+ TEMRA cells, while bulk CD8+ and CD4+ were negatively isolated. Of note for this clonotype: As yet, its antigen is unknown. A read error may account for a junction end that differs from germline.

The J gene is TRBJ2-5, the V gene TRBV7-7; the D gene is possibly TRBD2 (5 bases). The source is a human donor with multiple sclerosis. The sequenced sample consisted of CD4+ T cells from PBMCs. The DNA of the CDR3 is TGTGCTAGCAGCCCCAGTCCGGGGGAGACCCAGTACTTC. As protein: CASSPSPGETQYF.